The sequence of this T cell receptor (beta chain) was determined in a study of T cells in Graves' hyperthyroidism and ophthalmopathy (dated by TCRdb to between 2018 and 2020). Background for the entire study: Peripheral blood was sampled at the time of initial diagnosis, prior to any treatment. Whether ophthalmopathy could be predicted prospectively was tested in an independent validation cohort made up of about 20 hyperthyroidism patients plus 17 patients who later progressed to ophthalmopathy. After blood sampling, hyperthyroidism patients were treated with methimazole at a starting dose of 30 mg daily, and ophthalmopathy patients were treated with high-dose intravenous methylprednisolone. According to the paper, TCR Vbeta CDR3 sequencing was carried out on roughly 130 peripheral blood samples, which came from 40 to 45 ophthalmopathy, under 80 hyperthyroidism and approximately 17 progressor patients. The 80 to 100 discovery patients were randomly divided into training and test sets at a 7:3 ratio. To identify distinguishing TCR V-J signatures, a discovery cohort of some 100 patients was used, comprising some 43 with Graves' ophthalmopathy and around 57 with stable Graves' hyperthyroidism. In roughly six Graves' hyperthyroidism patients, the study also compared T-cell repertoires from thyroid tissue with T-cell repertoires from blood.

The hyperthyroidism patients were between 18 and 65 years old and newly diagnosed, with a disease duration of less than 2 months. Patients with uncontrolled infections, other autoimmune diseases, pregnancy or lactation were excluded. Diagnoses relied on clinical symptoms, serum thyroxine and TRAb, thyroid ultrasound and orbital computed tomography. For progressor patients, blood was drawn at the first diagnosis of hyperthyroidism, before any ophthalmopathy symptoms had appeared. Ficoll-Paque density gradient centrifugation was used to isolate PBMCs from around 9.1 ml of fresh peripheral blood. Progressor patients were first diagnosed with Graves' hyperthyroidism and then developed ophthalmopathy during follow-up. Total RNA was extracted with Trizol reagent, and quality was checked on an Agilent 2100 Bioanalyzer. From a lookup of the germline V gene, CDR1 and CDR2 are SGHAT and FQNNGV. V is pruned by 1 base and J by 9 bases, leaving 6 bases of the junction without a gene match. The CDR3 sequence holds 15 residues, the cysteine and phenylalanine included. Of the read, only the CDR3 DNA is kept; its 45 bases are in frame from base 1.

This clonotype was seen a few times. Its antigen specificity is not known. Base qualities are not at hand, and no much larger clone is one base apart. What the work shows at the level of the full study, not this receptor alone: Ophthalmopathy was separated from stable hyperthyroidism by a 13 V-J signature model, with just over 85% sensitivity and approximately 81% specificity obtained in cross-validation and 80%/75% obtained in testing. In validation, the model predicted progression to ophthalmopathy with around 71% sensitivity and 72% to 75% specificity, a median of about 6 months before onset. No statistical method was used to set the sample size in advance, and investigators knew the group allocation. Most expanded thyroid clonotypes (frequency above 0.001) were also found in blood, which suggests that blood repertoires may mirror thyroid immune responses.

TCR beta CDR3 regions were amplified from RNA transcripts. The first round of RT-PCR for the TCR CDR3 was performed with the HTBI primer set and the Qiagen OneStep RT-PCR kit. A second multiplex PCR round built the libraries, followed by size selection and purification. Libraries were sequenced paired-end with 100 bp reads on an Illumina HiSeq2000. The study's own analysis went as follows. SOAPnuke was used to process the raw data, throwing out any read that contained adapters or uncalled bases, had a mean Phred below 15, or lacked an exact constant-primer or identifier match. High-quality paired reads were merged with COPE v1.2.5, and unique nucleotide sequences were defined as clonotypes. MiTCR v1.1 was used to align the clonotypes against IMGT TRBV, TRBD and TRBJ reference segments. The analysis included only V-J combinations with a frequency above 0.0001, which together covered roughly 99% of the repertoires. A TCS score was defined as the ratio between F50 (clonal expansion) and ExV (chaos), using BLOSUM62-based TCRdist between CDR3 peptides within each V-J. Welch's t-statistics and random forest reduced around 550 V-J features to fewer than 15, which were used in a naive Bayes classifier (R e1071). TCRdb applied fastp at Q25 and MiXCR to the public reads, then kept only in-frame beta chains. One record per CDR3 amino acid sequence lists the most common genes and DNA. TCRdb, not the authors, supplied the V and J calls. Here the sample has 550,000 to 850,000 distinct CDR3 sequences; approximately 19% occur a single time. Jointly, the top ten make up approximately 16% of the sample.

The origin of this receptor is a woman between 45 and 65 years old with Graves' hyperthyroidism that later progressed to Graves' ophthalmopathy. Sequencing used blood. The V gene is TRBV11-2 and the J gene is TRBJ1-4, with TRBD1 matching 9 junction bases. The DNA reads TGTGCCAGCAGCTTAGGGGGACAGGGAAAGAAAAAACTGTTTTTT. Its translation reads: CASSLGGQGKKKLFF. Outside the CDR3, residues come from the reference TRBV11-2 and TRBJ1-4 proteins, so the full variable domain is: EAGVAQSPRYKIIEKRQSVAFWCNPISGHATLYWYQQILGQGPKLLIQFQNNGVVDDSQLPKDRFSAERLKGVDSTLKIQPAKLEDSAVYLCASSLGGQGKKKLFFGSGTQLSVL.